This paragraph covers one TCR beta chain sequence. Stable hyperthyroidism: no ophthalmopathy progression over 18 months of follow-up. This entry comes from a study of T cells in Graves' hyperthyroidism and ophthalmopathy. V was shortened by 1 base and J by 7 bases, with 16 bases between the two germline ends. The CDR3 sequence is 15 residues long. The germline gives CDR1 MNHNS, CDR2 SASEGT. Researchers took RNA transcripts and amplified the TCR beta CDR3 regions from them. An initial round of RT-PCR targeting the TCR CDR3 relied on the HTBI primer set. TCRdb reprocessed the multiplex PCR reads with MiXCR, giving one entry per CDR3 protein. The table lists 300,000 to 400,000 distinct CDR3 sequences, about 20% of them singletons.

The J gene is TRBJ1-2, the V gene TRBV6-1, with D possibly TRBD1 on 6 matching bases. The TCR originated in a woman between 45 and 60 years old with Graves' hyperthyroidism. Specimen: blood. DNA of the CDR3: TGTGCCAGCAGTGAAGGGTTGGGGGCCGTAGGTGGCTACACCTTC. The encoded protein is CASSEGLGAVGGYTF.